The 19 T cell receptor beta chains given below trace back to one sample, sequenced in a study of blood T cell repertoires in COVID-19. This table comes from immunoSEQ multiplex PCR, and its TCRdb copy is limited to in-frame clones, with some not included. Of roughly 280,000 clones in the sample, around nine tenths are singletons; the top ten hold around 9%. The specimen was peripheral blood. These receptors were obtained from a man between 35 and 55 years old with active or convalescent COVID-19.

In this sample, this clone turned up once. This chain uses TRBV5-1 with TRBJ1-1, with 7 positions matching TRBD1. Unmatched junction bases numbered 3, after V lost 5 bases and J lost 2 bases. Germline lookup yields CDR1 SGHRS and CDR2 YFSETQ. The CDR3 has 13 amino acids. The CDR3 here is CASRGTVNTEAFF. The CDR3 DNA reads as TGCGCCAGCAGGGGGACAGTCAACACTGAAGCTTTCTTT.

A few counts support this clone. The gene calls are TRBV7-6 and TRBJ2-7; weak D call: TRBD2 (5 bases). The germline CDR1 and CDR2 sequences are SGHVS and FNYEAQ. This CDR3 has 17 residues. Trimming pared 2 bases from V and 6 bases from J, leaving 23 bases between. This chain's CDR3 is CASSLPPLPGIPSEQYF. In DNA form, the CDR3 reads TGTGCCAGCAGCTTACCCCCCCTCCCCGGGATTCCGTCCGAGCAGTACTTC.

This chain joins TRBV5-1 and TRBJ2-5, with D maybe TRBD1 (6 bases). V lost 4 bases and J 5 bases, leaving 15 bases between the germline ends. CDR1 SGHRS and CDR2 YFSETQ come from the germline V gene. This CDR3 spans 14 amino acids. This CDR3 is CASSLLTGQETQYF. The CDR3 coding sequence is TGCGCCAGCAGCCTATTGACAGGCCAGGAGACCCAGTACTTC.

V is TRBV18 and J is TRBJ2-7, with TRBD1 matching 7 bases. This CDR3 contains 15 residues. After removal of 6 bases from V and 1 base from J, the junction contained 9 bases not matched to a gene. Per germline, CDR1 KGHSH and CDR2 LQKENI. DNA for the CDR3: TGTGCCAGCTCGCCAGGACAGGTCTTTTCCTACGAGCAGTACTTC. Its protein product is CASSPGQVFSYEQYF.

The chain joins TRBV19 to TRBJ1-3; 7 bases line up with TRBD1. Germline lookup yields CDR1 LNHDA and CDR2 SQIVND (reference sequence). Trimming removed 5 bases from V and 0 bases from J; junction bases left unmatched: 10. This CDR3 contains 17 residues. The CDR3 spells CASSLRRTGASGNTIYF. The CDR3 bases are TGTGCCAGTAGTCTCCGTAGGACAGGAGCCTCTGGAAACACCATATATTTT.

CDR3 sequence reads: CASSYFPESGNTEAFF. The DNA for the CDR3 is TGTGCCAGCAGTTACTTCCCCGAATCGGGTAACACTGAAGCTTTCTTT. The chain recombines TRBV6-6 with TRBJ1-1; D call uncertain. This CDR3 has 16 amino acids. V gave up 1 base and J gave up 2 bases, with 14 bases separating them. Germline CDR1 reads MNHNY; CDR2 reads SVGAGI (reference sequence).

The chain recombines TRBV12-3 or TRBV12-4 with TRBJ1-5, with D tentatively TRBD1 (5 bases). This CDR3 is built from 12 residues. V was pared by 7 bases and J by 7 bases, with 11 bases between. Here the CDR3 DNA reads TGTGCCAGCACCGACACAGGCCAGCCCCAGCATTTT. It specifies CASTDTGQPQHF.

This chain links TRBV2 with TRBJ1-6; D is ambiguous. Germline CDR1 and CDR2: SNHLY and FYNNEI. The CDR3 sequence is 15 residues long. V was pared by 3 bases and J by 7 bases, with 13 bases between. Here the CDR3 reads CASSEVEVKNSPLHF. DNA for the CDR3: TGTGCCAGCAGTGAGGTAGAGGTCAAGAATTCACCCCTCCACTTT.

V gene TRBV29-1 combines with J gene TRBJ1-2; 8 bases map to TRBD1. V lost 6 bases, J lost 5 bases, and 5 bases stayed unmatched. The CDR3 sequence is 12 residues long. CDR1 and CDR2 (germline): SQVTM, ANQGSEA. CDR3 residues: CSVFQGAYGYTF. CDR3 in DNA: TGCAGCGTATTCCAGGGGGCTTATGGCTACACCTTC.

The rearrangement links TRBV6-5 to TRBJ2-5, with D perhaps matching TRBD2 (6 bases). CDR3 length: 15 residues. V lost 7 bases to trimming and J lost 2 bases, with 17 bases between them. Germline V gene data show CDR1 as MNHEY and CDR2 as SVGAGI. The CDR3 loop is CASTKILATQETQYF. The CDR3 DNA sequence: TGTGCCAGCACAAAAATCCTAGCGACGCAAGAGACCCAGTACTTC.

V usage is TRBV5-1 and J usage is TRBJ1-2; TRBD1 might be the D (6 bases). Germline CDR1 reads SGHRS; CDR2 reads YFSETQ. With 0 bases removed from V and 8 bases from J, the gap between germline ends came to 14 bases. The CDR3 extends over 14 amino acids. The CDR3 sequence is CASSLGSGGDGYTF. CDR3 nucleotides: TGCGCCAGCAGCTTGGGATCTGGGGGCGACGGCTACACCTTC.

The rearrangement links TRBV2 to TRBJ1-6; a weak D match, TRBD1 (5 bases). V was shortened by 8 bases and J by 9 bases, with 11 bases between the two germline ends. The CDR3 totals 12 residues. Germline CDR1 and CDR2: SNHLY and FYNNEI. The CDR3 here is CASLTVGSPLHF. CDR3 in DNA: TGTGCCAGCCTGACAGTGGGTTCACCCCTCCACTTT.

The chain joins TRBV19 to TRBJ2-3, with 10 bases matching TRBD2. There are 13 residues in the CDR3. Germline lookup yields CDR1 LNHDA and CDR2 SQIVND (reference sequence). V was clipped by 10 bases and J by 4 bases; unmatched bases: 5. In DNA, the CDR3 is TGTGCCACGACGAGCGGGGGGGCAGATACGCAGTATTTT. Its protein is CATTSGGADTQYF.

Here the CDR3 DNA reads TGTGCCAGCCACAAGGCGGGGCACACCGGGGAGCTGTTTTTT. As protein: CASHKAGHTGELFF. The chain uses TRBV27 and TRBJ2-2, with D possibly being TRBD2 (6 bases). The germline V gene has CDR1 MNHEY and CDR2 SMNVEV (reference sequence). The V and J ends lost 8 bases and 3 bases respectively, with 13 bases between them. The CDR3 is 14 residues long.

V is TRBV28 and J is TRBJ1-6; 7 nucleotides align to TRBD1. Germline trimming cut 10 bases from V and 2 bases from J; bases unmatched to any gene: 5. CDR1 MDHEN and CDR2 SYDVKM come from the germline V gene. The length of the CDR3 is 14 residues. The CDR3 DNA reads TGTGCCACCAGACAGGGCCCCTATAATTCACCCCTCCACTTT. Translated, it gives CATRQGPYNSPLHF. The whole variable domain, remainder taken from reference TRBV28 and TRBJ1-6, is DVKVTQSSRYLVKRTGEKVFLECVQDMDHENMFWYRQDPGLGLRLIYFSYDVKMKEKGDIPEGYSVSREKKERFSLILESASTNQTSMYLCATRQGPYNSPLHFGNGTRLTVT.

The chain uses TRBV5-4 and TRBJ2-3, with 9 bases identical to TRBD2. The trim removed 1 base at V and 3 bases at J, leaving 3 bases unmatched. CDR1 SGHNT and CDR2 YYREEE come from the germline V gene (reference sequence). The CDR3 is made up of 15 amino acids. The DNA of the CDR3 is TGTGCCAGCAGCTTGAGGCTAGCGGGGACAGATACGCAGTATTTT. Its protein is CASSLRLAGTDTQYF.

The J gene is TRBJ2-7, the V gene TRBV5-1, with D perhaps matching TRBD2 (5 bases). Germline lookup yields CDR1 SGHRS and CDR2 YFSETQ. The V and J ends lost 4 bases and 3 bases respectively, with 14 bases between them. The CDR3 totals 14 residues. CDR3 protein: CASSGMSGDYEQYF. CDR3 DNA sequence: TGCGCCAGCAGCGGCATGAGCGGCGACTACGAGCAGTACTTC.

The chain joins TRBV28 to TRBJ1-1; TRBD1 aligns across 7 bases. Trimming at V came to 8 bases and at J to 0 bases, leaving 9 bases not matched to a gene. Per germline, CDR1 MDHEN and CDR2 SYDVKM. This CDR3 contains 15 residues. CDR3 coding DNA: TGTGCCAGCTCCCAGGGGGACCGCATGAACACTGAAGCTTTCTTT. Translated, it gives CASSQGDRMNTEAFF. The variable domain in full, with the rest retrieved from reference TRBV28 and TRBJ1-1, is DVKVTQSSRYLVKRTGEKVFLECVQDMDHENMFWYRQDPGLGLRLIYFSYDVKMKEKGDIPEGYSVSREKKERFSLILESASTNQTSMYLCASSQGDRMNTEAFFGQGTRLTVV.

The chain is built from TRBV12-5 and TRBJ1-5, with D unclear. The length of the CDR3 is 11 residues. The V gene lost 6 bases and the J gene lost 4 bases, with 4 bases spanning the gap. Germline loops: CDR1 LGHNT, CDR2 FRNRAP. As DNA, the CDR3 is TGTGCTAGTGGCCCGAATCAGCCCCAGCATTTT. This translates into CASGPNQPQHF.